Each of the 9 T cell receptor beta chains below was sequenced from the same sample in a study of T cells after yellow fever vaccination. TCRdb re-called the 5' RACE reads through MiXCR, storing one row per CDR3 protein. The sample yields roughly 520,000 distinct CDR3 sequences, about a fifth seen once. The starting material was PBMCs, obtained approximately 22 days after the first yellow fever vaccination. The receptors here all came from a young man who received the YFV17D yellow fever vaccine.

The CDR3: CSAGQGLNTEAFF. CDR3 nucleotides: TGCAGCGCCGGACAGGGCCTGAACACTGAAGCTTTCTTT. V gene TRBV29-1 combines with J gene TRBJ1-1; 8 bases are shared with TRBD1. Looked up from germline, CDR1 is SQVTM and CDR2 is ANQGSEA. There are 13 residues in the CDR3. V shed 7 bases and J 0 bases; nucleotides not matched to a gene: 4.

The CDR3 sequence: CASTLFQGKANYGYTF. The DNA of the CDR3 is TGTGCCAGTACCCTATTCCAGGGGAAGGCTAACTATGGCTACACCTTC. The rearrangement joins TRBV19 to TRBJ1-2, with a possible D match to TRBD1 (6 bases). Trimming took 7 bases from V and 0 from J, leaving 18 bases between them. Germline V gene lookup returns CDR1 LNHDA and CDR2 SQIVND (reference sequence). The CDR3 spans 16 residues. Together with reference TRBV19 and TRBJ1-2, the CDR3 gives the full variable domain: DGGITQSPKYLFRKEGQNVTLSCEQNLNHDAMYWYRQDPGQGLRLIYYSQIVNDFQKGDIAEGYSVSREKKESFPLTVTSAQKNPTAFYLCASTLFQGKANYGYTFGSGTRLTVV.

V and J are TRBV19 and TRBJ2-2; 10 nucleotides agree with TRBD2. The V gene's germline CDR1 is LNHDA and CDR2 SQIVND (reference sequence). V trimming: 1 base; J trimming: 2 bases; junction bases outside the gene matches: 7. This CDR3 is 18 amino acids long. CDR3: CASSIVASGGANTGELFF. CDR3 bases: TGTGCCAGTAGTATAGTTGCCAGCGGGGGGGCCAACACCGGGGAGCTGTTTTTT.

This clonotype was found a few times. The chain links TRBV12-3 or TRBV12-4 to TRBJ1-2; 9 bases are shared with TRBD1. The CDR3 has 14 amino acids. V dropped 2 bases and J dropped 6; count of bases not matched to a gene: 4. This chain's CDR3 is CASSLRDRVNGYTF. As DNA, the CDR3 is TGTGCCAGCAGTTTAAGGGACAGGGTCAATGGCTACACCTTC.

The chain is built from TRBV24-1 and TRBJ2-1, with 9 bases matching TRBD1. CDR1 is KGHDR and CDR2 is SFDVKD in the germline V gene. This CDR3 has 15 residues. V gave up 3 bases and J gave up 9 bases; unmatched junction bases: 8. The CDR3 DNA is TGTGCCACCAGTGATCCCGGACAGGGGTCGACTGAGCAGTTCTTC. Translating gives CATSDPGQGSTEQFF.

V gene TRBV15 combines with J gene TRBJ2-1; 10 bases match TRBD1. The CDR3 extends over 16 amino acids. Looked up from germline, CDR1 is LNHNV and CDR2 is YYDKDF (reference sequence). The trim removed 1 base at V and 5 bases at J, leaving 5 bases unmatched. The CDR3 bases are TGTGCCACCAGCAGAGGATCAGGACAGGGGGACAATGAGCAGTTCTTC. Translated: CATSRGSGQGDNEQFF.

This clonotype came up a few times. The CDR3 region has the DNA TGTGCCAGCAGCTATGGCAGTACTAGCACAGATACGCAGTATTTT. Translating it yields CASSYGSTSTDTQYF. The rearrangement uses TRBV5-6 and TRBJ2-3; D unresolved. CDR1 and CDR2 (germline): SGHDT, YYEEEE. The CDR3 is 15 residues long. Trimming stripped 3 bases from V and 0 bases from J, with 11 bases between.

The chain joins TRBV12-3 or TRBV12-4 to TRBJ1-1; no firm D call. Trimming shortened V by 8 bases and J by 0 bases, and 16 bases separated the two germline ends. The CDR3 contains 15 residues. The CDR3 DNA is TGTGCCAGCGGGGATAGGAGCCTAATGAACACTGAAGCTTTCTTT. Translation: CASGDRSLMNTEAFF.

CDR3 DNA: TGTGCCAGCGTAATAGGACACTTAAACTATGGCTACACCTTC. Residues: CASVIGHLNYGYTF. The chain employs TRBV6-2 or TRBV6-3 and TRBJ1-2; a possible D gene is TRBD1 (5 bases). This CDR3 is 14 amino acids long. The V gene's germline CDR1 is MNHEY and CDR2 SVGEGT. The V and J ends lost 8 bases and 2 bases respectively, with 15 bases between them.